Listed below are T cell receptor beta chains from one sample, sequenced in a study of T cell responses to AZD1222 COVID-19 vaccine. TCRdb's copy holds only in-frame clones and misses some; the assay was immunoSEQ multiplex PCR. The sample lists over 110,000 clones, about 90% occurring once. This material consisted of peripheral blood, taken 28 days after the second AZD1222 dose. The receptors shown here come from an adult who received the AZD1222 COVID-19 vaccine. CDR3s include the opening cysteine and the closing phenylalanine or tryptophan. Fields, in order: CDR3 length, clone size, V gene, D gene, J gene, CDR3 DNA, CDR3 protein. A D gene is named only where the DNA matches it firmly. The size of a clone is reported for some rows only, either as once, few or many, or as a class for expanded clones.

CDR3 length: 15; clone size: -; V gene: TRBV5-1; D gene: -; J gene: TRBJ2-1; CDR3 DNA: TGCGCCAGCAGCGCAGGCCAGGGCCCTTCGAGTCTGCAGTTCTTC; CDR3 protein: CASSAGQGPSSLQFF
CDR3 length: 18; clone size: -; V gene: TRBV5-1; D gene: TRBD2; J gene: TRBJ2-1; CDR3 DNA: TGCGCCAGCAGCTTGTTGGCTAGCGGGAGGGACTCCTACAATGAGCAGTTCTTC; CDR3 protein: CASSLLASGRDSYNEQFF
CDR3 length: 15; clone size: once; V gene: TRBV5-5; D gene: TRBD1; J gene: TRBJ1-2; CDR3 DNA: TGTGCCAGCAGCTTGTCGGGGACAGCTGTCTATGGCTACACCTTC; CDR3 protein: CASSLSGTAVYGYTF
CDR3 length: 14; clone size: -; V gene: TRBV7-9; D gene: TRBD1; J gene: TRBJ2-1; CDR3 DNA: TGTGCCAGCAGCCAACAGGAAATCGGCAGGGGGAAGTTCTTC; CDR3 protein: CASSQQEIGRGKFF
CDR3 length: 15; clone size: -; V gene: TRBV6-1; D gene: TRBD2; J gene: TRBJ2-1; CDR3 DNA: TGTGCCAGCAGTGAACGAATAGCGGGAGTCAATGAGCAGTTCTTC; CDR3 protein: CASSERIAGVNEQFF
CDR3 length: 15; clone size: -; V gene: TRBV14; D gene: TRBD1; J gene: TRBJ1-2; CDR3 DNA: TGTGCCAGCAGCCCCCGACAGGGTACCGGCTATGGCTACACCTTC; CDR3 protein: CASSPRQGTGYGYTF
CDR3 length: 16; clone size: -; V gene: TRBV5-4; D gene: TRBD1; J gene: TRBJ2-2; CDR3 DNA: TGTGCCAGCAGCTCGGGACAGACCTTCCTCTCCGGGGAGCTGTTTTTT; CDR3 protein: CASSSGQTFLSGELFF
CDR3 length: 13; clone size: -; V gene: TRBV6-5; D gene: TRBD1; J gene: TRBJ1-4; CDR3 DNA: TGTGCCAGCAGCCGACAGGGAGGTGAAAAACTGTTTTTT; CDR3 protein: CASSRQGGEKLFF
CDR3 length: 12; clone size: -; V gene: TRBV5-1; D gene: TRBD1; J gene: TRBJ2-4; CDR3 DNA: TGCGCCAGCACCGGGACAGAAAACATTCAGTACTTC; CDR3 protein: CASTGTENIQYF
CDR3 length: 12; clone size: -; V gene: TRBV12-3/TRBV12-4; D gene: -; J gene: TRBJ1-2; CDR3 DNA: TGTGCCAGCCTCCAGGCGGTGGCTGGCTACACCTTC; CDR3 protein: CASLQAVAGYTF
CDR3 length: 14; clone size: -; V gene: TRBV30; D gene: TRBD1; J gene: TRBJ1-2; CDR3 DNA: TGTGCCTTGACTCCGGGACAGCACAACTATGGCTACACCTTC; CDR3 protein: CALTPGQHNYGYTF
CDR3 length: 16; clone size: -; V gene: TRBV10-3; D gene: -; J gene: TRBJ2-5; CDR3 DNA: TGTGCCACCAGTTCTTTAGGAGACGGGGTCCAAGAGACCCAGTACTTC; CDR3 protein: CATSSLGDGVQETQYF
CDR3 length: 15; clone size: -; V gene: TRBV27; D gene: -; J gene: TRBJ1-6; CDR3 DNA: TGTGCCAGCAGTCCACGAGCCTGGACACGTTCACCCCTCCACTTT; CDR3 protein: CASSPRAWTRSPLHF
CDR3 length: 16; clone size: -; V gene: TRBV7-2; D gene: TRBD1; J gene: TRBJ1-6; CDR3 DNA: TGTGCCAGCAGCTTAGCGGTGACAGGGTATAATTCACCCCTCCACTTT; CDR3 protein: CASSLAVTGYNSPLHF
CDR3 length: 13; clone size: -; V gene: TRBV2; D gene: -; J gene: TRBJ2-3; CDR3 DNA: TGTGCCAGTGAATCGAGTAGCACAGATACGCAGTATTTT; CDR3 protein: CASESSSTDTQYF
CDR3 length: 16; clone size: -; V gene: TRBV7-2; D gene: TRBD2; J gene: TRBJ2-1; CDR3 DNA: TGTGCCAGCAGCTTAGAGTCGGCGGGGGTACTCAATGAGCAGTTCTTC; CDR3 protein: CASSLESAGVLNEQFF
CDR3 length: 12; clone size: -; V gene: TRBV28; D gene: -; J gene: TRBJ2-2; CDR3 DNA: TGTGCCACGACTCGAAACACCGGGGAGCTGTTTTTT; CDR3 protein: CATTRNTGELFF
CDR3 length: 12; clone size: -; V gene: TRBV29-1; D gene: TRBD1; J gene: TRBJ1-1; CDR3 DNA: TGCAGCGTTAACAGGGGGAGCACTGAAGCTTTCTTT; CDR3 protein: CSVNRGSTEAFF
CDR3 length: 11; clone size: -; V gene: TRBV20-1; D gene: -; J gene: TRBJ1-1; CDR3 DNA: TGCAGTGCTGGGAGGACAGATCGAGCTTTCTTT; CDR3 protein: CSAGRTDRAFF
CDR3 length: 14; clone size: -; V gene: TRBV6-6; D gene: -; J gene: TRBJ1-6; CDR3 DNA: TGTGCCAGCAGTTACCCCTCAAGAATTTCACCCCTCCACTTT; CDR3 protein: CASSYPSRISPLHF
CDR3 length: 20; clone size: -; V gene: TRBV9; D gene: TRBD2; J gene: TRBJ2-6; CDR3 DNA: TGTGCCAGCAGCGTAGCCCCCCTGGCGGGAGGTTCGACTGGGGCCAACGTCCTGACTTTC; CDR3 protein: CASSVAPLAGGSTGANVLTF
CDR3 length: 17; clone size: -; V gene: TRBV7-9; D gene: -; J gene: TRBJ2-6; CDR3 DNA: TGTGCCAGCAGCTTACAGGGGAAGTCGTCAGGGGCCAACGTCCTGACTTTC; CDR3 protein: CASSLQGKSSGANVLTF
CDR3 length: 14; clone size: once; V gene: TRBV5-1; D gene: -; J gene: TRBJ2-3; CDR3 DNA: TGCGCCAGCAGCTTGGCCCTGGGGGGAGATACGCAGTATTTT; CDR3 protein: CASSLALGGDTQYF
CDR3 length: 16; clone size: -; V gene: TRBV7-2; D gene: -; J gene: TRBJ1-4; CDR3 DNA: TGTGCCAGCAGCTTAGCGTATGGCCAGGGGAATGAAAAACTGTTTTTT; CDR3 protein: CASSLAYGQGNEKLFF
CDR3 length: 13; clone size: -; V gene: TRBV10-3; D gene: TRBD1; J gene: TRBJ2-5; CDR3 DNA: TGTGCCATCAGTGGACAGGGGGGAGAGACCCAGTACTTC; CDR3 protein: CAISGQGGETQYF
CDR3 length: 16; clone size: -; V gene: TRBV11-2; D gene: -; J gene: TRBJ1-1; CDR3 DNA: TGTGCCAGCAGCCCCGGTGTTTGGGCAATGAACACTGAAGCTTTCTTT; CDR3 protein: CASSPGVWAMNTEAFF
CDR3 length: 11; clone size: few; V gene: TRBV6-2/TRBV6-3; D gene: -; J gene: TRBJ2-5; CDR3 DNA: TGTGCCAGCAGTTACGGCGAGACCCAGTACTTC; CDR3 protein: CASSYGETQYF
CDR3 length: 15; clone size: -; V gene: TRBV6-2/TRBV6-3; D gene: -; J gene: TRBJ2-6; CDR3 DNA: TGTGCCAGCAGCCATGGGGGCCCTGGGGCCAACGTCCTGACTTTC; CDR3 protein: CASSHGGPGANVLTF
CDR3 length: 12; clone size: -; V gene: TRBV3-1/TRBV3-2; D gene: -; J gene: TRBJ1-5; CDR3 DNA: TGTGCCAGCAGCCAACCAGGGCAGCCCCAGCATTTT; CDR3 protein: CASSQPGQPQHF
CDR3 length: 16; clone size: -; V gene: TRBV10-3; D gene: -; J gene: TRBJ2-4; CDR3 DNA: TGTGCCATCAGTGAGATGGGGGGTTTAGCCAAAAACATTCAGTACTTC; CDR3 protein: CAISEMGGLAKNIQYF
CDR3 length: 14; clone size: -; V gene: TRBV28; D gene: -; J gene: TRBJ2-1; CDR3 DNA: TGTGCCAGCAGTTTGGGCAGGGGTAATGATGAGCAGTTCTTC; CDR3 protein: CASSLGRGNDEQFF
CDR3 length: 20; clone size: -; V gene: TRBV4-1; D gene: TRBD2; J gene: TRBJ2-1; CDR3 DNA: TGCGCCAGCAGCCCTTTCCCAGGGCTAGCGGGGGAGGGGTCCTACAATGAGCAGTTCTTC; CDR3 protein: CASSPFPGLAGEGSYNEQFF
CDR3 length: 15; clone size: -; V gene: TRBV6-5; D gene: -; J gene: TRBJ1-2; CDR3 DNA: TGTGCCAGCAGTCAAAAAGGGACGGCTAACTATGGCTACACCTTC; CDR3 protein: CASSQKGTANYGYTF
CDR3 length: 14; clone size: few; V gene: TRBV30; D gene: -; J gene: TRBJ2-2; CDR3 DNA: TGTGCCTGGAGTTGGTACATCGAAGCCGGGGAGCTGTTTTTT; CDR3 protein: CAWSWYIEAGELFF
CDR3 length: 13; clone size: once; V gene: TRBV7-8; D gene: -; J gene: TRBJ2-5; CDR3 DNA: TGTGCCAGCAGCTTCGGACAGATAAAGACCCAGTACTTC; CDR3 protein: CASSFGQIKTQYF
CDR3 length: 15; clone size: once; V gene: TRBV2; D gene: -; J gene: TRBJ1-3; CDR3 DNA: TGTGCCAGCAGGCCGGACATTCACTCTGGAAACACCATATATTTT; CDR3 protein: CASRPDIHSGNTIYF
CDR3 length: 14; clone size: -; V gene: TRBV15; D gene: -; J gene: TRBJ1-1; CDR3 DNA: TGTGCCACCAGCAGAGATGGCAGCAACACTGAAGCTTTCTTT; CDR3 protein: CATSRDGSNTEAFF
CDR3 length: 13; clone size: -; V gene: TRBV6-5; D gene: -; J gene: TRBJ2-5; CDR3 DNA: TGTGCCAGCGAAGGGGGCGCGGGGGAGACCCAGTACTTC; CDR3 protein: CASEGGAGETQYF
CDR3 length: 16; clone size: -; V gene: TRBV19; D gene: TRBD1; J gene: TRBJ2-5; CDR3 DNA: TGTGCCAGTAGTATTCCTACAGGGGGCTCGGTGGAGACCCAGTACTTC; CDR3 protein: CASSIPTGGSVETQYF
CDR3 length: 15; clone size: -; V gene: TRBV9; D gene: -; J gene: TRBJ1-3; CDR3 DNA: TGTGCCAGCAGCGTAGCGAGAGGGCCTGGAAACACCATATATTTT; CDR3 protein: CASSVARGPGNTIYF
CDR3 length: 16; clone size: few; V gene: TRBV5-6; D gene: -; J gene: TRBJ1-2; CDR3 DNA: TGTGCCAGCAGCTTGGCCGAGGGGCGCGGGTACTATGGCTACACCTTC; CDR3 protein: CASSLAEGRGYYGYTF
CDR3 length: 15; clone size: -; V gene: TRBV18; D gene: -; J gene: TRBJ1-6; CDR3 DNA: TGTGCCAGCTCACGATCGGGGGACTATAATTCACCCCTCCACTTT; CDR3 protein: CASSRSGDYNSPLHF